The present entry profiles one T cell receptor beta chain with its context. The antigen is not known. TCRdb's copy holds only in-frame clones and misses some; the assay was immunoSEQ multiplex PCR. The table includes around 50,000 clones, about 83% detected once. These data belong to a study of OX40 agonist ivuxolimab in advanced cancers. Study summary: Head and neck, renal cell, melanoma or hepatocellular carcinoma were the cancers that dose-escalation patients had. Mean age around 64 years, range 23 to 79; 82.7% male.

Findings of the study overall: Among the lowest peripheral clonal expansion occurred in 0.1-3.0 mg/kg partial responders.

This TCR came from an adult with an advanced solid tumor such as melanoma, head and neck, liver or kidney cancer. Sequencing was performed on CD4+ or CD8+ T cells sorted from blood, taken in a trial of the OX40 agonist ivuxolimab.

CDR3 protein: CASSVQGRWTEAFF. CDR3 DNA sequence: TGTGCCAGCAGCGTACAGGGGCGTTGGACTGAAGCTTTCTTT. The V call is TRBV5-6, the J call TRBJ1-1, with TRBD1 matching over 7 bases. CDR3 length: 14 residues. Germline V CDR1 and CDR2: SGHDT, YYEEEE. V shed 4 bases, J shed 5 bases, and the junction held 8 bases outside the gene matches.